The 15 T cell receptor beta chains in this list originate from one sample, sequenced in a study of cytomegalovirus exposure and HLA in healthy donors. Assay used: immunoSEQ multiplex PCR; TCRdb lists only in-frame clones, some missing. The sample gives roughly 90,000 clones, 85% of which show up once; 20% to 25% is in the top ten. The sample comprised PBMCs. Receptors originate from a man between 18 and 29 years old in good health and CMV-seropositive.

This clone is medium-sized by share. The chain links TRBV2 to TRBJ2-7; D is unclear. V was shortened by 6 bases and J by 2 bases, with 8 bases between the two germline ends. The CDR3 has 12 amino acids. CDR1 and CDR2 from the germline V gene are SNHLY and FYNNEI. CDR3 nucleotides: TGTGCCAGCAGGACTTATCCCTACGAGCAGTACGTC. It encodes CASRTYPYEQYV.

This clone was observed a few times. V usage is TRBV6-1 and J usage is TRBJ2-7; 8 positions match TRBD2. Germline assignment: CDR1 MNHNS and CDR2 SASEGT. V lost 2 bases, J lost 4 bases, and 10 bases stayed unmatched. This CDR3 is 16 amino acids long. CDR3 nucleotide sequence: TGTGCCAGCAGTGAATCTGGGGGGGGCGGGAGGTACGAGCAGTACTTC. This translates into CASSESGGGGRYEQYF.

The rearrangement uses TRBV11-3 and TRBJ2-5; a possible D gene is TRBD2 (5 bases). Germline lookup yields CDR1 SGHNT and CDR2 YENEEA. This CDR3 spans 13 amino acids. V lost 2 bases and J 5 bases, leaving 9 bases between the germline ends. The CDR3 DNA sequence: TGTGCCAGCAGCTTACTAGCTCCGGAGACCCAGTACTTC. Translation: CASSLLAPETQYF.

The chain carries TRBV6-5 and TRBJ1-2; D is undetermined. Trimming removed 0 bases from V and 6 bases from J, with 11 bases in between. Germline-derived CDR1 and CDR2 are MNHEY and SVGAGI. CDR3 length: 14 amino acids. CDR3 coding DNA: TGTGCCAGCAGTTACTCAGCAAGAGGAGATGGCTACACCTTC. This gives the protein CASSYSARGDGYTF.

The table lists this clone with a count of one. The rearrangement joins TRBV2 to TRBJ2-5, with D possibly matching TRBD1 (6 bases). The germline V and J ends were trimmed by 5 bases and 2 bases, with 12 bases remaining between them. Germline assignment: CDR1 SNHLY and CDR2 FYNNEI. The CDR3 consists of 14 residues. CDR3 sequence: CASSLTGSQETQYF. The CDR3 region has the DNA TGTGCCAGCAGTCTAACAGGGAGTCAAGAGACCCAGTACTTC.

V is TRBV6-5 and J is TRBJ2-2; 11 bases map to TRBD2. V lost 11 bases and J lost 2; bases outside the gene matches: 7. Germline assignment: CDR1 MNHEY and CDR2 SVGAGI. The CDR3 covers 15 residues. The CDR3 spells CAANSGGDNTGELFF. The CDR3 region has the DNA TGTGCCGCCAATAGCGGGGGGGATAACACCGGGGAGCTGTTTTTT.

The CDR3 region is CASSMIQGNGYTF. DNA for the CDR3: TGCGCCAGCAGCATGATACAGGGTAATGGCTACACCTTC. This chain joins TRBV5-1 and TRBJ1-2, with D possibly TRBD1 on 6 matching bases. Germline CDR1 and CDR2: SGHRS and YFSETQ. The ends were cut back, 4 bases at V and 6 bases at J, with 13 bases in the middle. The CDR3 totals 13 residues.

The rearrangement uses TRBV29-1 and TRBJ1-1, with 7 positions matching TRBD1. With 5 bases clipped from V and 1 base from J, the junction kept 4 bases outside the gene matches. The CDR3 spans 13 residues. From germline, CDR1 is SQVTM and CDR2 ANQGSEA. CDR3 nucleotide sequence: TGCAGCGTTCCACGGACAGGGAACACTGAAGCTTTCTTT. It is translated as CSVPRTGNTEAFF.

In its sample, this clone was seen a few times. The genes are TRBV10-3 and TRBJ2-7; TRBD2 aligns across 7 bases. This CDR3 is built from 13 residues. CDR1 is ENHRY, CDR2 SYGVKD, per germline. CDR3 loop: CASSYGGGYEQYV. The CDR3 DNA sequence: TGTGCCAGCAGTTATGGCGGGGGCTACGAGCAGTACGTC.

In its sample, this clone was seen a few times. The CDR3 DNA follows: TGTGCCATCAGTGACGGACAGGGGCGAACCTACGAGCAGTACTTC. Protein product: CAISDGQGRTYEQYF. V usage is TRBV10-3 and J usage is TRBJ2-7, with 9 bases aligning to TRBD1. The CDR3 consists of 15 residues. The germline CDR1 and CDR2 sequences are ENHRY and SYGVKD. The V and J ends lost 3 bases and 2 bases, in that order; junction bases with no gene match: 5.

The V and J genes are TRBV13 and TRBJ2-3; 13 nucleotides agree with TRBD2. There are 16 residues in the CDR3. The ends lost 5 bases at V and 5 bases at J; junction bases unmatched: 7. The germline V gene encodes CDR1 PRHDT and CDR2 FYEKMQ (reference sequence). CDR3 sequence: CASSLGLAGAKDTQYF. CDR3 nucleotides: TGTGCCAGCAGCCTCGGACTAGCGGGAGCGAAAGATACGCAGTATTTT.

This sequence joins TRBV18 and TRBJ1-3; D unclear. The CDR3 sequence is 15 residues long. The germline V gene encodes CDR1 KGHSH and CDR2 LQKENI. With 0 bases removed from V and 4 bases from J, the gap between germline ends came to 10 bases. CDR3 coding DNA: TGTGCCAGCTCACCACCGGCACATGGCGGAAACACCATATATTTT. Protein sequence: CASSPPAHGGNTIYF.

CDR3 sequence: CASSLRSPGYEQYV. DNA for the CDR3: TGCGCCAGCAGCTTAAGAAGCCCGGGGTACGAGCAGTACGTC. The chain links TRBV5-1 to TRBJ2-7; D perhaps matches TRBD2 (5 bases). The CDR3 is made up of 14 amino acids. The germline gives CDR1 SGHRS, CDR2 YFSETQ. V was shortened by 2 bases and J by 4 bases, with 13 bases between the two germline ends.

The rearrangement uses TRBV11-3 and TRBJ1-4; 12 bases are a match to TRBD1. V shed 4 bases, J shed 3 bases, and the junction held 3 bases outside the gene matches. The germline V gene encodes CDR1 SGHNT and CDR2 YENEEA. The CDR3 runs to 16 residues. This CDR3 reads CASSSGQGASNEKLFF. The DNA of the CDR3 is TGTGCCAGCAGCTCGGGACAGGGGGCTTCTAATGAAAAACTGTTTTTT.

The V gene is TRBV28, the J gene TRBJ2-3, with 8 bases that match TRBD2. CDR1 and CDR2 from the germline V gene are MDHEN and SYDVKM. The CDR3 consists of 16 residues. V lost 5 bases, J lost 6 bases, and 13 bases stayed unmatched. The CDR3 nucleotides are TGTGCCAGCAGTCCCGGGGTAGCGGGGCCTAAGGATACGCAGTATTTT. It yields the protein CASSPGVAGPKDTQYF.